Given below is one TCR beta chain in context. This clone was counted once. Its binding antigen is unknown. One base away there is no much larger clone; base qualities are not given. TCRbeta CDR3 regions were amplified from genomic DNA by means of the immunoSEQ Assay, a bias-controlled multiplex PCR. The study's processing was this. Nucleated cell counts per sample were estimated from amplification of reference gene primers within the assay. Sequence reads were collapsed and filtered to measure the absolute abundance of every unique TCRbeta CDR3 rearrangement. For each sample, productive Simpson clonality was calculated by taking the square root of Simpson's diversity index across productive rearrangements. TCRdb limited this immuneACCESS table to in-frame rearrangements with V and J called. A share of clones is missing; checked studies link under half to unresolved V genes, and the rest is unexplained. Clone size and the V and J calls come from that table; the DNA yielded D and trimming. In all, the sample holds about 140,000 clones, and approximately 91% of those were seen once. The ten largest clones take up approximately 10% of the sample.

The data are from a study of blood T cell repertoires in COVID-19 (dated by TCRdb to 2018 to 2021). At the level of the whole study: Collaborator samples came from the United States, Italy and Spain and covered acute and convalescent phases of COVID-19. The repertoires were released in a freely available public database intended as a resource for research on the immune response to SARS-CoV-2. Where available, HLA class I and class II types were taken from metadata supplied by the sample provider and were not determined by assay-based typing. The dataset comprised deeply sampled blood TCRbeta repertoires from subjects exposed to, actively infected with, or recovered from COVID-19. Nearly every sample came with metadata listing a de-identified subject ID, COVID-19 status, age in years and sex. The samples were drawn from the first 160 participants of the ongoing ImmuneRACE study and from 950 to 1,500 subjects provided by 6 global collaborators. The material from the prospective study consisted of cDNA or gDNA derived from T cells, B-cell-depleted T cells, or PBMCs. Overall study results and their limits: Clinical and demographic metadata were provided uncurated, with the amount varying by source and participant.

Collaborating institutions collected whole blood in K2EDTA tubes following their own protocols. Collaborator samples were shipped for TCRbeta analysis as frozen whole blood, isolated PBMCs, or DNA extracted from either sample type. The CDR3 numbers 13 residues from cysteine through phenylalanine. The read is trimmed to its CDR3 DNA, 39 bases read in frame from base 1. V loses 6 bases at its end and J loses 3 bases; junction bases beyond the gene matches: 4. Per the germline V gene, ENHRY is the CDR1 and SYGVKD is the CDR2. The source is a man in his forties or fifties with active or convalescent COVID-19. What was sequenced was peripheral blood. The rearrangement combines TRBV10-3 with TRBJ1-1; 7 bases in the junction line up with TRBD1. For the CDR3, the sequence is CAISDREDTEAFF. The sequenced DNA: TGTGCCATCAGCGACAGGGAGGACACTGAAGCTTTCTTT.